This T cell receptor (beta chain) was recorded in a study of cytomegalovirus exposure and HLA in healthy donors. General study points: What TCR beta sequences reportedly achieved was accurate prediction of HLA-A and HLA-B alleles in most subjects. As confirmed in vitro, a few CMV-associated chains were specific for CMV antigens. According to reports, the classifier identified cytomegalovirus status with high specificity and sensitivity.

Vbeta (60) and Jbeta (13) primers were used in the PCR. Data came from immunoSEQ multiplex PCR; TCRdb stores just in-frame clones and leaves some out. The table includes about 170,000 clones, approximately 88% detected once. The trim removed 8 bases at V and 4 bases at J, leaving 10 bases unmatched. Germline CDR1 and CDR2: MNHEY and SVGAGI. The CDR3 length is 14 residues. Worth noting for this clone: Its specificity is unknown.

This receptor was obtained from a boy under 10 years old in good health and CMV-seronegative. Sequenced input: PBMCs. The J gene is TRBJ2-5, the V gene TRBV6-5, with TRBD2 matching 7 bases. DNA of the CDR3: TGTGCCAGCCGGTTGAGCGGGGAGGGAGAGACCCAGTACTTC. Its translation is CASRLSGEGETQYF.